One and the same sample provided the 14 T cell receptor delta chains below, sequenced in a study of gamma delta lymphoproliferative disorders and STAT genes. TCRdb reprocessed the multiplex PCR reads using CATT. The sample shows about 130 delta-chain clones, over 9.5% of them seen only once. Sequencing used genomic DNA taken from PBMCs of patients and controls. The sequencing input was blood. Receptors originate from a human donor with hepatosplenic T-cell lymphoma.

CDR3 residues: CACDTIPTPVLGDQTDKLIF. The CDR3 DNA sequence: TGTGCCTGTGACACGATTCCTACCCCGGTACTGGGGGATCAGACCGATAAACTCATCTTT. The assigned J gene is TRDJ1, but the V gene is uncalled; the DNA was not used to check the table's D call, TRDD3. The CDR3 runs to 20 residues.

By sample fraction, this clone is medium-sized. Translating this DNA gives a protein that differs at residue 4 from the TCRdb one, which belongs to a much larger clone; a read error is likely, and the protein shown is this translation. The rearrangement links TRDV1 to TRDJ1; TRDD3 matches 9 bases. V shed 8 bases, J shed 0 bases, and the junction held 13 bases outside the gene matches. CDR1 and CDR2 from the germline V gene are TSWWSYY and QGS. This CDR3 is built from 17 residues. This CDR3 reads CALTLPGIRGYTDKLIF. CDR3 coding DNA: TGTGCTCTTACCCTCCCGGGGATACGGGGGTACACCGATAAACTCATCTTT.

As for this clone: TCRdb shows a much larger clone's protein in place of this DNA's translation, and the two differ at residue 5, likely through a read error; the protein shown is translated from the DNA. The rearrangement links TRDV1 to TRDJ1; 9 bases align to TRDD3. J gave up 0 bases and V 7 bases, and 12 bases lay outside the gene matches. CDR1 TSWWSYY and CDR2 QGS come from the germline V gene. The CDR3 sequence is 17 residues long. CDR3 sequence reads: CALAHPGIRGYTDKLIF. The CDR3 DNA is TGTGCTCTTGCCCACCCGGGGATACGGGGGTACACCGATAAACTCATCTTT.

By proportion, this clone is medium-sized (0.01 to 0.1%). The translation of this DNA and the TCRdb protein of a much larger clone differ at residue 13, probably owing to a read error; the protein shown here is translated from the DNA. The CDR3 is CALALPGIRGYTGKLIF. The CDR3 region has the DNA TGTGCTCTTGCCCTCCCGGGGATACGGGGGTACACCGGTAAACTCATCTTT. This chain connects TRDV1 to TRDJ1; 9 bases are shared with TRDD3. The germline V gene has CDR1 TSWWSYY and CDR2 QGS. The CDR3 runs 17 residues.

With respect to this clone: The mismatch at residue 9 between this DNA's translation and the TCRdb protein of a much larger clone likely reflects a read error; the protein shown is translated from the DNA. V gene TRDV1 combines with J gene TRDJ1; 8 bases align to TRDD3. Germline-derived CDR1 and CDR2 are TSWWSYY and QGS. This CDR3 contains 17 residues. J lost 0 bases, V lost 7 bases, and 13 bases had no gene match. CDR3 in DNA: TGTGCTCTTGCCCTCCCGGGGATACCGGGGTACACCGATAAACTCATCTTT. Translating it yields CALALPGIPGYTDKLIF.

The rearrangement uses TRAV29/DV5 and TRDJ2; D is possibly TRDD2 or TRDD3 (6 bases each). Trimming left V 1 base short and J 0 bases short, with 28 bases between. The CDR3 totals 21 residues. Germline CDR1 NSMFDY, CDR2 ISSIKDK. DNA for the CDR3: TGTGCAGCAAGCCGTTTCCTATCGGAGGGATATACTAAGGCTTTGACAGCACAACTCTTCTTT. As protein: CAASRFLSEGYTKALTAQLFF.

This clone is medium-sized by share. The TCRdb protein, from a much larger clone, departs from this DNA's translation at residue 3, likely by read error; the protein shown derives from the DNA. V usage is TRDV1 and J usage is TRDJ1, with TRDD3 matching 9 bases. CDR1 and CDR2 from the germline V gene are TSWWSYY and QGS. CDR3 length equals 17 residues. After removal of 11 bases from V and 0 bases from J, the junction contained 16 bases not matched to a gene. The CDR3 protein is CAFALPGIRGYTDKLIF. CDR3 coding DNA: TGTGCTTTTGCCCTCCCGGGGATACGGGGGTACACCGATAAACTCATCTTT.

In this sample, this clone is medium-sized. The amino acid sequence in TCRdb belongs to a much larger clone and departs from this DNA's translation at residue 9, likely a sequencing read error; the sequence shown is translated from the DNA. The V call is TRDV1, the J call TRDJ1, with 8 nucleotides matching TRDD3. The junction had 13 bases not matched to a gene; V was cut back by 7 bases and J by 0 bases. Germline-derived CDR1 and CDR2 are TSWWSYY and QGS. The CDR3 is 17 residues long. The CDR3 region is CALALPGIQGYTDKLIF. The CDR3 DNA is TGTGCTCTTGCCCTCCCGGGGATACAGGGGTACACCGATAAACTCATCTTT.

The gene calls are TRDV1 and TRDJ1; 7 bases map to TRDD2. The CDR3 runs 15 residues. CDR1 and CDR2 from the germline V gene are TSWWSYY and QGS. With V trimmed by 4 bases and J by 6 bases, 11 bases remained unmatched. The CDR3 DNA reads TGTGCTCTTGGGGTCCTTCCTCCGGGCGTACATAAACTCATCTTT. Its protein product is CALGVLPPGVHKLIF.

This clone has only a few counts. This chain uses TRDV2 with TRDJ3, with 8 bases fitting TRDD3. The V gene's germline CDR1 is GEAIGNYY and CDR2 EKD. With 0 bases clipped from V and 0 bases from J, the junction kept 6 bases outside the gene matches. The CDR3 covers 19 residues. The CDR3 DNA is TGTGCCTGTGACACCGGATACTGGGGGGGCTCCTGGGACACCCGACAGATGTTTTTC. Translating it yields CACDTGYWGGSWDTRQMFF.

This clone turned up a few times. This rearrangement joins TRDV2 to TRDJ1; 7 nucleotides match TRDD3. The CDR3 is made up of 15 amino acids. Per germline, CDR1 GEAIGNYY and CDR2 EKD. V dropped 0 bases and J dropped 10; count of bases not matched to a gene: 13. The CDR3 region is CACDTLEGDDKGLIF. CDR3 bases: TGTGCCTGTGACACCCTTGAGGGGGATGATAAGGGACTCATCTTT.

This clone is termed medium-sized. The TCRdb protein comes from a much larger clone and disagrees with this DNA's translation at residue 6, likely due to a read error; the protein given here is derived from the DNA. This chain uses TRDV1 with TRDJ1, with 9 positions matching TRDD3. J lost 0 bases, V lost 7 bases, and 12 bases had no gene match. The length of the CDR3 is 17 residues. The V gene's germline CDR1 is TSWWSYY and CDR2 QGS. DNA of the CDR3: TGTGCTCTTGCCCTCCTGGGGATACGGGGGTACACCGATAAACTCATCTTT. It codes for CALALLGIRGYTDKLIF.

This clone occurred many times. The gene calls are TRDV1 and TRDJ1, with 9 bases that match TRDD3. The germline gives CDR1 TSWWSYY, CDR2 QGS. This CDR3 spans 26 amino acids. With V trimmed by 2 bases and J by 3 bases, 37 bases remained unmatched. CDR3 protein: CALGEKAYNVPPYWWGYAWQADKLIF. DNA for the CDR3: TGTGCTCTTGGGGAAAAGGCATATAACGTTCCCCCTTACTGGTGGGGATACGCGTGGCAGGCCGATAAACTCATCTTT.

By share, this clone counts as medium-sized. A far larger clone is a single base away, which makes a read error likely. This sample includes further DNA sequences coding for the same CDR3. The chain joins TRDV1 to TRDJ1, with 9 bases identical to TRDD3. This CDR3 contains 17 residues. V lost 7 bases and J lost 0; bases outside the gene matches: 12. Looked up from germline, CDR1 is TSWWSYY and CDR2 is QGS. Written as DNA, the CDR3 is TGTGCTCTTGCTCTCCCGGGGATACGGGGGTACACCGATAAACTCATCTTT. It encodes CALALPGIRGYTDKLIF.